The 22 T cell receptor beta chains presented below share a single source sample, sequenced in a study of control samples from healthy donors and cancer patients. Data came from immunoSEQ multiplex PCR; TCRdb stores just in-frame clones and leaves some out. The sample shows some 200,000 clones, about nine tenths of them seen only once. The material sequenced was blood. All receptors derive from a woman aged 25 to 39 in good health.

The gene calls are TRBV11-3 and TRBJ2-7; 8 positions agree with TRBD1. The CDR3 consists of 14 residues. Trimming removed 1 base from V and 3 bases from J; junction bases left unmatched: 2. Germline V gene lookup returns CDR1 SGHNT and CDR2 YENEEA. This CDR3 reads CASSLVGTGYEQYF. CDR3 bases: TGTGCCAGCAGCTTAGTCGGGACAGGCTACGAGCAGTACTTC.

This chain connects TRBV6-5 to TRBJ1-2; D is undetermined. Germline V gene sequence: CDR1 MNHEY, CDR2 SVGAGI. There are 15 residues in the CDR3. The V end was cut by 0 bases, the J end by 4 bases, with 12 bases between. The CDR3 spells CASSYSGSRSYGYTF. For the CDR3, the DNA is TGTGCCAGCAGTTACTCAGGGTCGAGGAGCTATGGCTACACCTTC.

The chain is built from TRBV6-5 and TRBJ1-6; 9 bases are a match to TRBD1. Per the germline V gene, CDR1 is MNHEY and CDR2 is SVGAGI. The ends lost 6 bases at V and 8 bases at J; junction bases unmatched: 5. This CDR3 spans 14 amino acids. CDR3 nucleotide sequence: TGTGCCAGCAGGGACACAGGGGGCTATTCACCCCTCCACTTT. Translated: CASRDTGGYSPLHF.

The gene calls are TRBV25-1 and TRBJ2-1; no definite D call. The germline CDR1 and CDR2 sequences are MGHDK and SYGVNS. V lost 2 bases, J lost 3 bases, and 8 bases lay in between. This CDR3 spans 14 amino acids. The chain's CDR3 is CASSEAGSYNEQFF. The CDR3 DNA reads TGTGCCAGCAGTGAAGCTGGTAGCTACAATGAGCAGTTCTTC.

In regard to this clone: The same CDR3 can be traced to other DNA sequences in this sample. V gene TRBV4-1 combines with J gene TRBJ2-7; TRBD1 is a possible D gene (6 bases). Deletions cut 0 bases from V and 3 bases from J, with 9 bases between. The germline V gene encodes CDR1 MGHRA and CDR2 YSYEKL. CDR3 size: 14 residues. The CDR3 DNA reads TGCGCCAGCAGCCAAGAACTACAGGGCTACGAGCAGTACTTC. Protein product: CASSQELQGYEQYF.

This clone appeared once. The chain combines TRBV19 with TRBJ1-5; 8 bases agree with TRBD1. From germline, CDR1 is LNHDA and CDR2 SQIVND (reference sequence). This CDR3 has 14 residues. The ends lost 6 bases at V and 4 bases at J; junction bases unmatched: 5. CDR3 loop: CASRGQAKNQPQHF. CDR3 DNA: TGTGCCAGTAGGGGACAGGCGAAAAATCAGCCCCAGCATTTT.

The chain uses TRBV10-3 and TRBJ2-7, with 11 bases lining up with TRBD1. V dropped 3 bases and J dropped 3; count of bases not matched to a gene: 4. The length of the CDR3 is 15 residues. The germline V gene encodes CDR1 ENHRY and CDR2 SYGVKD. The CDR3, as DNA: TGTGCCATCAGTGACCCGGGACAGGGGGTCTACGAGCAGTACTTC. Amino acids: CAISDPGQGVYEQYF.

This sequence joins TRBV30 and TRBJ2-1; tentatively, D is TRBD1 (5 bases). V gave up 4 bases and J gave up 6 bases, with 7 bases separating them. The CDR3 loop spans 11 amino acids. Germline V gene sequence: CDR1 GTSNPN, CDR2 SVGIG (reference sequence). In DNA, the CDR3 is TGTGCCTGGACAGGGATCAATGAGCAGTTCTTC. Protein product: CAWTGINEQFF.

The CDR3 reads CASSPYNTEAFF. DNA for the CDR3: TGCGCCAGCAGTCCCTATAACACTGAAGCTTTCTTT. The chain couples TRBV10-2 to TRBJ1-1; no reliable D call. CDR1 and CDR2 (germline): WSHSY, SAAADI. The CDR3 runs 12 residues. V was trimmed by 5 bases and J by 2 bases, leaving 6 bases between them.

The V gene is TRBV11-3, the J gene TRBJ2-7, with 8 bases matching TRBD1. The germline CDR1 and CDR2 sequences are SGHNT and YENEEA. This CDR3 is built from 15 residues. The junction had 8 bases not matched to a gene; V was cut back by 5 bases and J by 2 bases. Written as DNA, the CDR3 is TGTGCCAGCAGCGCGTCCGGGACAGGAGCCTACGAGCAGTACTTC. Translated, it gives CASSASGTGAYEQYF.

This clone was counted only a few times. The identical CDR3 is also encoded by other nucleotide sequences in the sample. This chain connects TRBV18 to TRBJ1-1, with 7 nucleotides matching TRBD1. This CDR3 has 13 residues. Germline loops: CDR1 KGHSH, CDR2 LQKENI. Trimming removed 4 bases from V and 1 base from J; junction bases left unmatched: 0. CDR3 nucleotides: TGTGCCAGCTCACGGACAGGGAACACTGAAGCTTTCTTT. This encodes CASSRTGNTEAFF.

The chain joins TRBV21-1 to TRBJ1-3; TRBD1 reflects the table's D call only, with no check against the DNA. TRBV21-1 is noted as a pseudogene. This CDR3 spans 15 amino acids. This CDR3 reads CASLQGLNSGNTIYF. The CDR3 bases are TGTGCCAGCTTACAGGGTCTAAACTCTGGAAACACCATATATTTT.

V gene TRBV19 combines with J gene TRBJ1-2; D possibly corresponds to TRBD1 (6 bases). Germline CDR1 and CDR2: LNHDA and SQIVND (reference sequence). Trimming stripped 5 bases from V and 4 bases from J, with 17 bases between. This CDR3 contains 15 residues. The CDR3 protein is CASSPRTATSYGYTF. CDR3 nucleotides: TGTGCCAGTAGTCCCCGGACAGCAACTTCCTATGGCTACACCTTC.

This chain links TRBV5-8 with TRBJ2-1, with TRBD2 matching over 10 bases. V lost 5 bases and J lost 1; bases outside the gene matches: 0. Germline CDR1 reads SGHTS; CDR2 reads YDEGEE. This CDR3 is built from 14 residues. DNA for the CDR3: TGTGCCAGCAGAGCGGGGGGGTCCTACAATGAGCAGTTCTTC. This gives the protein CASRAGGSYNEQFF. The full variable domain, rest sourced from reference TRBV5-8 and TRBJ2-1, is EAGVTQSPTHLIKTRGQQATLRCSPISGHTSVYWYQQALGLGLQFLLWYDEGEERNRGNFPPRFSGRQFPNYSSELNVNALELEDSALYLCASRAGGSYNEQFFGPGTRLTVL.

The chain carries TRBV6-2 or TRBV6-3 and TRBJ2-1, with D unclear. Germline CDR1 MNHEY, CDR2 SVGEGT. The CDR3 contains 12 residues. Deletions cut 5 bases from V and 5 bases from J, with 7 bases between. CDR3 sequence reads: CASSQWDNEQFF. The DNA of the CDR3 is TGTGCCAGCAGTCAATGGGACAATGAGCAGTTCTTC.

The chain couples TRBV3-1 (or the pseudogene TRBV3-2) to TRBJ2-1; TRBD2 matches at 7 bases. Germline V CDR1 and CDR2: LGHDT, YNNKEL (reference sequence). The V gene end was trimmed by 4 bases and the J gene end by 2 bases; junction bases not matched to a gene: 2. This CDR3 has 14 residues. CDR3 region: CASSRRETYNEQFF. DNA of the CDR3: TGTGCCAGCAGCCGGCGGGAGACCTACAATGAGCAGTTCTTC.

The V gene is TRBV29-1, the J gene TRBJ2-1; tentatively, D is TRBD2 (6 bases). This CDR3 has 14 residues. V was clipped by 3 bases and J by 0 bases, with 9 bases between them. Germline CDR1 reads SQVTM; CDR2 reads ANQGSEA. CDR3 DNA: TGCAGCGTTGAGGGGAGGAGCTCCTACAATGAGCAGTTCTTC. Residues: CSVEGRSSYNEQFF.

This clone has only one observation. The chain is built from TRBV18 and TRBJ1-5; possible D gene TRBD1, 6 bases. Germline CDR1 KGHSH, CDR2 LQKENI. This CDR3 region has 13 residues. V lost 1 base to trimming and J lost 7 bases, with 8 bases between them. CDR3: CASSPLGGQPQHF. The DNA for the CDR3 is TGTGCCAGCTCACCACTAGGGGGGCAGCCCCAGCATTTT.

The chain is built from TRBV29-1 and TRBJ1-1; TRBD1 matches 7 bases. The trim removed 3 bases at V and 5 bases at J, leaving 6 bases unmatched. CDR3 size: 13 residues. The V gene's germline CDR1 is SQVTM and CDR2 ANQGSEA. CDR3 DNA sequence: TGCAGCGTTGACAAGGGGGCGGGTACTGAAGCTTTCTTT. Protein sequence: CSVDKGAGTEAFF.

Comment on this clone: The junction shows a germline mismatch at one end, possibly a read error. The J gene is TRBJ2-3, the V gene TRBV27; D is undetermined. The germline CDR1 and CDR2 sequences are MNHEY and SMNVEV (reference sequence). The length of the CDR3 is 9 residues. The CDR3 protein is CASKDTQYF. The CDR3, as DNA: TGTGCCAGCAAAGATACGCAGTATTTT.

This chain uses TRBV5-4 with TRBJ2-2, with a possible D match to TRBD2 (7 bases). CDR1 and CDR2 (germline): SGHNT, YYREEE (reference sequence). Trimming left V 1 base short and J 7 bases short, with 11 bases between. The CDR3 contains 14 residues. The CDR3 loop reads CASSLPGGIGELFF. The DNA of the CDR3 is TGTGCCAGCAGCTTGCCGGGGGGCATCGGGGAGCTGTTTTTT.

This chain joins TRBV18 and TRBJ1-4; 7 positions match TRBD1. J lost 3 bases, V lost 3 bases, and 4 bases had no gene match. The CDR3 length is 15 residues. The germline V gene has CDR1 KGHSH and CDR2 LQKENI. The CDR3 protein is CASSPLTGPNEKLFF. The CDR3, as DNA: TGTGCCAGCTCACCCTTGACAGGGCCTAATGAAAAACTGTTTTTT.